Included here is one T cell receptor beta chain sequence, with context. Its antigen is not identified. Germline V gives CDR1 SNHLY, CDR2 FYNNEI. The CDR3 runs 14 residues. Trimming took off 5 bases at V and 1 base at J, with 9 bases between the two ends. The source of the sample is a study of T cell responses to AZD1222 COVID-19 vaccine. Study outcomes and limitations: Among spike-specific TCRs, nearly half reportedly target unmutated variant regions.

Repertoires were generated with immunoSEQ multiplex PCR, while TCRdb's copy carries only in-frame clones and drops some. This sample has roughly 180,000 clones; about nine tenths occur once, and the top ten carry 1.9%. Sequencing was performed on peripheral blood, taken 28 days after the second AZD1222 dose. The clonotype originates from an adult who received the AZD1222 COVID-19 vaccine. V usage is TRBV2 and J usage is TRBJ1-3; D is possibly TRBD1 (5 bases). CDR3 in amino acids: CASSYTGSGNTIYF. Written as DNA, the CDR3 is TGTGCCAGCAGTTACACAGGTTCTGGAAACACCATATATTTT.